One and the same sample provided the 29 T cell receptor beta chains below, sequenced in a study of T cell responses to AZD1222 COVID-19 vaccine. Assay: immunoSEQ multiplex PCR; the TCRdb copy retains only in-frame clones and omits some. The table records approximately 100,000 clones, 70% to 90% of them present only once. Sequences were derived from peripheral blood, sampled 28 days after the second AZD1222 dose. The origin of the receptors is an adult who received the AZD1222 COVID-19 vaccine.

This clone has just a few counts. The V gene is TRBV4-3, the J gene TRBJ1-5, with D uncertain. The CDR3 loop spans 13 amino acids. The germline V gene has CDR1 LGHNA and CDR2 YSLEER. Trimming stripped 0 bases from V and 4 bases from J, with 4 bases between. CDR3 protein: CASSQDINQPQHF. For the CDR3, the DNA is TGCGCCAGCAGCCAAGACATAAATCAGCCCCAGCATTTT.

V usage is TRBV10-3 and J usage is TRBJ1-1; D is undetermined. Trimming took off 4 bases at V and 3 bases at J, with 9 bases between the two ends. Germline CDR1 ENHRY, CDR2 SYGVKD. The CDR3 totals 13 residues. For the CDR3, the DNA is TGTGCCATCAGTGGAAACAGCGACACTGAAGCTTTCTTT. The encoded protein is CAISGNSDTEAFF.

The chain links TRBV3-1 (or the pseudogene TRBV3-2) to TRBJ1-1; D is undetermined. Germline loops: CDR1 LGHDT, CDR2 YNNKEL (reference sequence). The length of the CDR3 is 15 residues. The V gene lost 0 bases and the J gene lost 4 bases, with 12 bases spanning the gap. The CDR3 spells CASSQEARKGTEAFF. CDR3 DNA sequence: TGTGCCAGCAGCCAAGAGGCCCGAAAGGGCACTGAAGCTTTCTTT.

The rearrangement uses TRBV27 and TRBJ1-6, with 9 positions matching TRBD1. V was clipped by 10 bases and J by 9 bases; unmatched bases: 10. The CDR3 has 14 amino acids. CDR1 and CDR2 (germline): MNHEY, SMNVEV (reference sequence). The CDR3 protein is CATSSGTGISPLHF. The CDR3, as DNA: TGTGCCACTAGTTCCGGGACAGGGATTTCACCCCTCCACTTT.

This rearrangement joins TRBV27 to TRBJ2-7; the match to TRBD2 covers 10 bases. The CDR3 consists of 15 residues. The J segment lost 3 bases and the V segment lost 6 bases, leaving 8 bases of the junction unmatched. Germline values: CDR1 MNHEY, CDR2 SMNVEV (reference sequence). This CDR3 is CASSGPASGSYEQYF. The CDR3 nucleotides read TGTGCCAGCAGCGGTCCCGCTAGCGGGAGCTACGAGCAGTACTTC.

This clone was found a few times. The chain uses TRBV18 and TRBJ2-7; D call uncertain. This CDR3 comprises 14 residues. V lost 0 bases to trimming and J lost 0 bases, with 6 bases between them. Germline loops: CDR1 KGHSH, CDR2 LQKENI. The CDR3 region is CASSPPENSYEQYF. The DNA for the CDR3 is TGTGCCAGCTCACCACCGGAGAACTCCTACGAGCAGTACTTC.

This clone has just a few counts. V gene TRBV24-1 combines with J gene TRBJ2-1; 8 positions agree with TRBD2. V shed 4 bases and J 5 bases; nucleotides not matched to a gene: 6. This CDR3 region has 15 residues. The germline V gene has CDR1 KGHDR and CDR2 SFDVKD. The CDR3 DNA sequence: TGTGCCACCAGTGACCTGGGGACTAGGGACAATGAGCAGTTCTTC. Its translation is CATSDLGTRDNEQFF.

The V call is TRBV4-2, the J call TRBJ1-6; no definite D call. Germline loops: CDR1 LGHNA, CDR2 YNFKEQ. V was cut by 0 bases and J by 6 bases, with 18 bases left in between. CDR3 length: 18 residues. As DNA, the CDR3 is TGTGCCAGCAGCCAAGATAGGGCAGGAGGAAATTTTAATTCACCCCTCCACTTT. Its translation is CASSQDRAGGNFNSPLHF.

This clone was picked up one time. The gene calls are TRBV29-1 and TRBJ1-2; TRBD1 is a possible D gene (6 bases). Trimming removed 7 bases at V and 4 bases at J, with 19 bases between. This CDR3 region has 14 residues. The V gene's germline CDR1 is SQVTM and CDR2 ANQGSEA. DNA of the CDR3: TGCAGCGCCGACCCGGACAGACTCCCCTATGGCTACACCTTC. As protein: CSADPDRLPYGYTF.

This clone was seen once. The genes are TRBV27 and TRBJ2-2; D gene uncertain. The V gene's germline CDR1 is MNHEY and CDR2 SMNVEV (reference sequence). The CDR3 runs 12 residues. Trimming pared 6 bases from V and 6 bases from J, leaving 8 bases between. This CDR3 is CASSSLAGELFF. The CDR3 DNA sequence: TGTGCCAGCAGCTCTCTAGCCGGGGAGCTGTTTTTT.

V usage is TRBV5-5 and J usage is TRBJ1-5; no clear D. The V end was cut by 4 bases, the J end by 1 base, with 6 bases between. The CDR3 covers 13 residues. Germline CDR1 reads SGHKS; CDR2 reads YYEKEE (reference sequence). CDR3 sequence reads: CASSPRSNQPQHF. For the CDR3, the DNA is TGTGCCAGCAGCCCTAGGAGCAATCAGCCCCAGCATTTT. Looking up the rest from reference TRBV5-5 and TRBJ1-5 gives the full variable domain: DAGVTQSPTHLIKTRGQQVTLRCSPISGHKSVSWYQQVLGQGPQFIFQYYEKEERGRGNFPDRFSARQFPNYSSELNVNALLLGDSALYLCASSPRSNQPQHFGDGTRLSIL.

The chain employs TRBV20-1 and TRBJ1-5; D gene ambiguous. Germline CDR1 reads DFQATT; CDR2 reads SNEGSKA (reference sequence). Trimming stripped 5 bases from V and 4 bases from J, with 15 bases between. The CDR3 totals 14 residues. CDR3 loop: CSARGQVLNQPQHF. The DNA of the CDR3 is TGCAGTGCTCGTGGGCAGGTCCTTAATCAGCCCCAGCATTTT.

The count of this clone is one. The rearrangement joins TRBV12-3 or TRBV12-4 to TRBJ2-3, with D uncertain. The CDR3 runs to 13 residues. Trimming stripped 5 bases from V and 3 bases from J, with 9 bases between. The chain's CDR3 is CASSPSKTDTQYF. Written as DNA, the CDR3 is TGTGCCAGCAGTCCCTCCAAAACAGATACGCAGTATTTT.

In DNA, the CDR3 is TGTGCCAGCTTATACCACACCGGGGAGCTGTTTTTT. Protein product: CASLYHTGELFF. This chain links TRBV2 with TRBJ2-2; D call uncertain. V was cut by 8 bases and J by 3 bases, with 7 bases left in between. CDR3 length equals 12 residues. CDR1 is SNHLY and CDR2 is FYNNEI in the germline V gene.

The chain couples TRBV7-2 to TRBJ2-3; the D gene is possibly TRBD2 (5 bases). V was trimmed by 0 bases and J by 5 bases, leaving 18 bases between them. Germline V gives CDR1 SGHTA, CDR2 FQGNSA. The CDR3 has 17 residues. CDR3 DNA sequence: TGTGCCAGCAGCTTAGCGCTTGAGGACTTGCTTTTAGATACGCAGTATTTT. Translating it yields CASSLALEDLLLDTQYF.

This rearrangement joins TRBV12-3 or TRBV12-4 to TRBJ2-2; possibly TRBD1 for D (5 bases). The CDR3 is 13 amino acids. Trimming shortened V by 6 bases and J by 7 bases, and 12 bases separated the two germline ends. CDR3 bases: TGTGCCAGCAGGTTCAGGGCCGACGGGGAGCTGTTTTTT. It is translated as CASRFRADGELFF.

The rearrangement uses TRBV7-6 and TRBJ2-3; D not resolved. This CDR3 contains 15 residues. The germline V and J ends were trimmed by 1 base and 1 base, with 9 bases remaining between them. Germline V lookup: CDR1 SGHVS, CDR2 FNYEAQ. This CDR3 reads CASSLGQLGTDTQYF. For the CDR3, the DNA is TGTGCCAGCAGCTTAGGCCAGTTAGGCACAGATACGCAGTATTTT.

The CDR3, as DNA: TGTGCCATCAGTGAGTCGACTCACCGGACTAGCGGGACCTACGAGCAGTACTTC. The encoded protein is CAISESTHRTSGTYEQYF. V gene TRBV10-3 combines with J gene TRBJ2-7; 12 bases line up with TRBD2. Looked up from germline, CDR1 is ENHRY and CDR2 is SYGVKD. After removal of 0 bases from V and 2 bases from J, the junction contained 8 bases not matched to a gene. This CDR3 is 18 amino acids long.

The gene calls are TRBV7-2 and TRBJ2-2, with 16 bases aligning to TRBD2. The trim removed 5 bases at V and 6 bases at J, leaving 3 bases unmatched. This CDR3 is built from 16 residues. Germline-derived CDR1 and CDR2 are SGHTA and FQGNSA. This CDR3 is CASSQGLAGGPGELFF. As DNA, the CDR3 is TGTGCCAGCAGCCAGGGACTAGCGGGAGGGCCCGGGGAGCTGTTTTTT.

The gene calls are TRBV27 and TRBJ2-1; 13 bases align to TRBD2. The CDR3 sequence is 17 residues long. Germline-derived CDR1 and CDR2 are MNHEY and SMNVEV (reference sequence). Trimming cost V 9 bases and J 3 bases; bases outside gene matches: 11. The CDR3 DNA is TGTGCCAGTTCAGGACTAGCGGGAGTCCGGAGCTACAATGAGCAGTTCTTC. It encodes CASSGLAGVRSYNEQFF.

The sample holds a few counts of this clone. The genes are TRBV7-9 and TRBJ1-5; D might be TRBD1 (6 bases). The V gene lost 5 bases and the J gene lost 6 bases, with 17 bases spanning the gap. CDR3 size: 15 residues. CDR1 SEHNR and CDR2 FQNEAQ come from the germline V gene (reference sequence). The CDR3 nucleotides are TGTGCCAGCAGCCGCGAGGGGGTGGAAGGTCAGCCCCAGCATTTT. This sequence encodes CASSREGVEGQPQHF.

CDR3 nucleotides: TGCGCCAGCAGCTCCGTAGACCCATACAGGGCGCCTGGAGAGACCCAGTACTTC. It yields the protein CASSSVDPYRAPGETQYF. The rearrangement joins TRBV5-1 to TRBJ2-5; D possibly corresponds to TRBD1 (6 bases). Germline V gene lookup returns CDR1 SGHRS and CDR2 YFSETQ. V lost 3 bases, J lost 4 bases, and 25 bases lay in between. CDR3 length: 18 amino acids.

V gene TRBV24-1 combines with J gene TRBJ1-1; D remains unclear. V was clipped by 3 bases and J by 10 bases, with 17 bases between them. The germline V gene encodes CDR1 KGHDR and CDR2 SFDVKD. The CDR3 extends over 14 amino acids. The CDR3 nucleotides read TGTGCCACCAGTGATGCTCCGAAAATCTATGGAGCTTTCTTT. Amino acid sequence: CATSDAPKIYGAFF.

The CDR3 loop is CASSLAGGGNQPQHF. CDR3 coding DNA: TGTGCCAGCAGCTTGGCGGGGGGCGGCAATCAGCCCCAGCATTTT. The genes are TRBV5-6 and TRBJ1-5, with D possibly matching TRBD1 (6 bases). V shed 0 bases and J shed 2 bases, with 9 bases lying between them. The germline V gene has CDR1 SGHDT and CDR2 YYEEEE. The CDR3 length is 15 residues.

The V gene is TRBV7-3, the J gene TRBJ1-1; no definite D call. The length of the CDR3 is 13 residues. In germline, CDR1 is SGHTA, CDR2 FQGTGA. Deletions cut 8 bases from V and 5 bases from J, with 15 bases between. In DNA form, the CDR3 reads TGTGCCAGCTCATGGACGGGGAGGACTGAAGCTTTCTTT. Translation: CASSWTGRTEAFF.

The chain links TRBV6-1 to TRBJ1-5; 9 bases match TRBD1. This CDR3 region has 16 residues. Germline CDR1 reads MNHNS; CDR2 reads SASEGT. The V and J ends lost 2 bases and 4 bases, in that order; junction bases with no gene match: 6. The CDR3: CASSEHVGTGNQPQHF. CDR3 DNA: TGTGCCAGCAGTGAACATGTTGGGACAGGGAATCAGCCCCAGCATTTT.

V is TRBV9 and J is TRBJ1-3; possible D gene TRBD1, 6 bases. This CDR3 has 16 amino acids. The germline CDR1 and CDR2 sequences are SGDLS and YYNGEE. Trimming stripped 4 bases from V and 0 bases from J, with 14 bases between. CDR3 sequence reads: CASSPRTADSGNTIYF. CDR3 coding DNA: TGTGCCAGCAGCCCTAGGACAGCTGACTCTGGAAACACCATATATTTT.

The chain is built from TRBV6-4 and TRBJ2-2, with D possibly TRBD1 on 5 matching bases. Germline V CDR1 and CDR2: MRHNA, SNTAGT. Trimming cost V 4 bases and J 0 bases, with 6 bases left between them. CDR3 length equals 14 residues. The DNA of the CDR3 is TGTGCCAGCAGTGCAGGGTCGAACACCGGGGAGCTGTTTTTT. Translation gives CASSAGSNTGELFF.

V and J are TRBV5-1 and TRBJ2-7, with no clear D. Trimming left V 4 bases short and J 0 bases short, with 11 bases between. The V gene's germline CDR1 is SGHRS and CDR2 YFSETQ. The CDR3 totals 14 residues. The CDR3 sequence is CASSPLPFSYEQYF. CDR3 nucleotides: TGCGCCAGCAGCCCCCTTCCGTTCTCCTACGAGCAGTACTTC.